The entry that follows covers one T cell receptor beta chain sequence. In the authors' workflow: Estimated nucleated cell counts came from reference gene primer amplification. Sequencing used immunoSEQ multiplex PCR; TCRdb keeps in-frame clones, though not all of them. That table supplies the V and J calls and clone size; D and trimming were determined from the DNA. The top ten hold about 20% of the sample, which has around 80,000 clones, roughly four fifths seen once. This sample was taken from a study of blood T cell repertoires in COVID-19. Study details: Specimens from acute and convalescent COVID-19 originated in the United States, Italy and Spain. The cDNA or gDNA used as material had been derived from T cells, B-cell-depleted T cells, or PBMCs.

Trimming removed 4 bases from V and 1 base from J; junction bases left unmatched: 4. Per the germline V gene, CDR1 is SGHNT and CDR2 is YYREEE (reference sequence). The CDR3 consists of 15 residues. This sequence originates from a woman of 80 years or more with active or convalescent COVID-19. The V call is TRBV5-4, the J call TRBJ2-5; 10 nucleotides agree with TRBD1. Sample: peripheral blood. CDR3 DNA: TGTGCCAGCAGCGCCGGGACAGGGGTCCAAGAGACCCAGTACTTC. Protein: CASSAGTGVQETQYF.